This T cell receptor (beta chain) was observed in a study of blood T cell repertoires in COVID-19 (dated by TCRdb to the early 2020s). For the wider study: Collaborator samples came from the United States, Italy and Spain and covered acute and convalescent phases of COVID-19. The sample metadata nearly always contained a de-identified subject ID, COVID-19 status, age in years and sex. Subjects who had been exposed to COVID-19, were actively infected with it, or had recovered from it provided the deeply sampled blood TCRbeta repertoires that made up the dataset. The prospective study material was composed of cDNA or gDNA derived from T cells, B-cell-depleted T cells, or PBMCs. A freely available public database, intended as a resource for researchers studying the immune response to SARS-CoV-2, is where the repertoires were released. The samples were drawn from two sources: the first 160 participants of the ongoing ImmuneRACE study, and 1,254 subjects contributed by 6 global collaborators. Where available, HLA class I and class II types were taken from metadata supplied by the sample provider and were not determined by assay-based typing. Study-wide findings and limitations: The quantity of clinical and demographic metadata differed by source and by participant and was supplied without curation.

TCRbeta CDR3 regions were amplified from genomic DNA using the immunoSEQ Assay, a bias-controlled multiplex PCR. Under the source paper's analysis protocol: Nucleated cell counts per sample were estimated from amplification of reference gene primers within the assay. Sequence reads were collapsed and filtered to measure the absolute abundance of every unique TCRbeta CDR3 rearrangement. For each sample, productive Simpson clonality was calculated by taking the square root of Simpson's diversity index across productive rearrangements. Imported from immuneACCESS, the table was reduced by TCRdb to in-frame sequences with V and J called. These copies leave out some clones; in studies compared against another copy, an unresolved V gene accounts for under half, and the cause of the remainder is not known. V, J and clone size are those of that table, while D and trimming were read from the DNA. The sample contains roughly 250,000 clones, 75% to 95% of them found a single time. Approximately 2% of the sample lies in the top ten.

Concerning this clone itself: Its antigen is unknown. No per-base quality is available; no much larger clone lies one base away.

CDR1 and CDR2, per the germline V gene, are MDHEN and SYDVKM. The V and J ends are trimmed by 7 bases and 4 bases, leaving 10 bases between them. The CDR3 starts with the cysteine, ends with the phenylalanine, and has 12 residues. Here the CDR3 DNA is all that survives: 36 bases in frame from base 1. Participants in the prospective study were enrolled through a virtual design, were aged roughly 18 to 100 years, and lived in 20 to 30 United States geographic areas. In the prospective study, cohorts were assigned on the basis of participant-reported clinical history obtained from a screening survey and a study questionnaire. ImmuneRACE Cohort 3 recovered participants were defined by two consecutive negative NP/OP PCR tests, healthcare professional clearance, or symptom resolution. Mobile phlebotomists in the prospective study collected whole blood, serum and a nasopharyngeal or oropharyngeal swab from every participant. Prospective study participants could optionally give additional blood draws and questionnaires over an approximately 2-month period. Before DNA extraction, prospective study blood samples were shipped either frozen or at room temperature.

The chain employs TRBV28 and TRBJ1-2; there is no confident call for the D gene. Sample: PBMCs or T cells enriched from blood (not recorded which). This receptor was obtained from a woman aged 18-35 years who had recovered from COVID-19. The bases read TGTGCCAGCAATGATCGGGGCTATGGCTACACCTTC. The translation is CASNDRGYGYTF.